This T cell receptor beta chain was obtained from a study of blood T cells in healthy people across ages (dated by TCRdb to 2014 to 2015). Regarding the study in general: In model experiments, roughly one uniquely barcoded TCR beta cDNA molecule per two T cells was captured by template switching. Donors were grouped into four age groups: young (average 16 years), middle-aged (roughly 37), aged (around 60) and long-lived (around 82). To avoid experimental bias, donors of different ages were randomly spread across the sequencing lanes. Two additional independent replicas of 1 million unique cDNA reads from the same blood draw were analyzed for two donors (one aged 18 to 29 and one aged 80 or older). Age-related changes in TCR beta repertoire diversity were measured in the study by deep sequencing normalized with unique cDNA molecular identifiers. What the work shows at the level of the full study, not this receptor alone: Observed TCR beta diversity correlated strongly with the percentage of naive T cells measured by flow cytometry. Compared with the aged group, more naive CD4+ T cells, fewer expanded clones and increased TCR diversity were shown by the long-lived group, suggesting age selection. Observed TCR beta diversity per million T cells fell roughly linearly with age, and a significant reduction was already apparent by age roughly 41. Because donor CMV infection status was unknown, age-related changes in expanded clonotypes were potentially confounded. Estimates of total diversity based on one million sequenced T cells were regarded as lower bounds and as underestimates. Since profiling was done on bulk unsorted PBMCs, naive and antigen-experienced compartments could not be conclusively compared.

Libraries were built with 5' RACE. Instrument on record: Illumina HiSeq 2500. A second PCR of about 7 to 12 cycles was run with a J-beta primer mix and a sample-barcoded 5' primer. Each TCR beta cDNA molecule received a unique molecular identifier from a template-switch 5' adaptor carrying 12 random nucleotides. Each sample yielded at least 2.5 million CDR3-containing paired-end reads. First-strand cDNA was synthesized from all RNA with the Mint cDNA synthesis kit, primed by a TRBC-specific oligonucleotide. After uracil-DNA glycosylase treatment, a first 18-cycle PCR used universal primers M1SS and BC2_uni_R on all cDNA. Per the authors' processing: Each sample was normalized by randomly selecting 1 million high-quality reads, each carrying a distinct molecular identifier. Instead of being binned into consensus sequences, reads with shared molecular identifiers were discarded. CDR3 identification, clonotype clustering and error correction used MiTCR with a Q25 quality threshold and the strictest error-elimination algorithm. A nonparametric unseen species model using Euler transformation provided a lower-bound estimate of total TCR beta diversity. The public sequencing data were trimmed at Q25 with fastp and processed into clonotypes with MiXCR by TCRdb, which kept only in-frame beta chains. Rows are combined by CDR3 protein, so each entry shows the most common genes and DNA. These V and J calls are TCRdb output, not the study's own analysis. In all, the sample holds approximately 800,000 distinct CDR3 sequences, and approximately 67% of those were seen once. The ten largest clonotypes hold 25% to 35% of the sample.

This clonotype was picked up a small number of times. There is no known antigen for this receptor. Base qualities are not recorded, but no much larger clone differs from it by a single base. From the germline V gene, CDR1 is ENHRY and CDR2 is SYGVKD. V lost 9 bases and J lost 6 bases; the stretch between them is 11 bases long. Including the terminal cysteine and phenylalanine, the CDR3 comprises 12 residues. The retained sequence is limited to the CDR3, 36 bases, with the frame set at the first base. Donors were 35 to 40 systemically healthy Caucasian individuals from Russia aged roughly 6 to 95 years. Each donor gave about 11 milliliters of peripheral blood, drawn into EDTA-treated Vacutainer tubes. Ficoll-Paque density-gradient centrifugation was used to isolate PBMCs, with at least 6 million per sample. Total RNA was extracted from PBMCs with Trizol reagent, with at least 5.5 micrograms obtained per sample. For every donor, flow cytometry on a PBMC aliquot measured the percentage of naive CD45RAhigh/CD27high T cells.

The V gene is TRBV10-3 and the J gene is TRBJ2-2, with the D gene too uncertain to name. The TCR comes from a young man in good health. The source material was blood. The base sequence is TGTGCCATTAGGCTACCTGCCGGGGAGCTGTTTTTT. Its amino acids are CAIRLPAGELFF.